The T cell receptor beta chain described here comes from a study of blood T cell repertoires in COVID-19. For the study at large: T cells, B-cell-depleted T cells, or PBMCs supplied cDNA or gDNA.

Cohorts were determined from participant-reported clinical history. Assay used: immunoSEQ multiplex PCR; TCRdb lists only in-frame clones, some missing. The table lists approximately 300,000 clones, around nine tenths of them singletons. V was pared by 4 bases and J by 2 bases, with 10 bases of the junction left unmatched. Looked up from germline, CDR1 is SGDLS and CDR2 is YYNGEE. CDR3 length: 16 residues. The sequencing sample was made of PBMCs or T cells enriched from blood (not recorded which). The clonotype was recovered from a man aged 60-69 years who had recovered from COVID-19. The gene calls are TRBV9 and TRBJ2-5; 8 positions match TRBD2. CDR3 DNA: TGTGCCAGCAGCACCTTACCCGGGGGGGGGCAAGAGACCCAGTACTTC. Amino acids: CASSTLPGGGQETQYF. Drawing the rest from reference TRBV9 and TRBJ2-5, the complete variable domain is DSGVTQTPKHLITATGQRVTLRCSPRSGDLSVYWYQQSLDQGLQFLIQYYNGEERAKGNILERFSAQQFPDLHSELNLSSLELGDSALYFCASSTLPGGGQETQYFGPGTRLLVL.